The rows below give T cell receptor beta chains drawn from one sample of a study of technical replicates of blood from a handful of donors. Sequencing used immunoSEQ multiplex PCR; TCRdb keeps in-frame clones, though not all of them. Here the sample spans about 94,000 clones, around 96% being singletons. The sequenced sample consisted of T cells isolated from PBMCs. Source of these receptors: a human donor in good health. CDR3s include the opening cysteine and the closing phenylalanine or tryptophan. Each record gives: clone size, V gene, J gene, D gene, CDR3 protein, CDR3 DNA. A D gene is named only where the DNA matches it firmly. Rows may omit the clone size; those that give it use once, few, many or a size class.

>once|TRBV30|TRBJ2-3|TRBD1
CARGQGRVTDTQYF
TGTGCCCGTGGACAGGGAAGGGTAACAGATACGCAGTATTTT
>.|TRBV4-1|TRBJ1-3|.
CASSQDPRQNYGNTIYF
TGCGCCAGCAGCCAAGATCCGAGGCAGAATTATGGAAACACCATATATTTT
>.|TRBV6-6|TRBJ2-1|.
CASSYLGQLQFF
TGTGCCAGCAGTTACCTCGGACAATTACAGTTCTTC
>.|TRBV2|TRBJ2-7|.
CASSARGSLLSYEQYF
TGTGCCAGCAGTGCGCGGGGCTCCCTACTATCCTACGAGCAGTACTTC
>.|TRBV14|TRBJ2-7|TRBD2
CASSQFTSGSVEQYF
TGTGCCAGCAGCCAATTTACTAGCGGGAGTGTCGAGCAGTACTTC
>.|TRBV5-4|TRBJ2-7|.
CASRRGGGSIYEQYF
TGTGCCAGCAGGAGGGGGGGAGGGAGTATCTACGAGCAGTACTTC
>.|TRBV11-3|TRBJ1-3|.
CASSQDNFGNTIYF
TGTGCCAGCAGCCAGGACAATTTTGGAAACACCATATATTTT
>.|TRBV7-2|TRBJ1-2|TRBD1
CASSLPPGQYYGYTF
TGTGCCAGCAGCTTACCCCCGGGACAGTACTATGGCTACACCTTC
>.|TRBV7-9|TRBJ2-1|TRBD2
CASRDPGLAGSSSYNEQFF
TGTGCCAGCAGGGATCCGGGACTAGCGGGTTCGAGCTCCTACAATGAGCAGTTCTTC
>.|TRBV5-8|TRBJ1-1|.
CASIRRTYTEAFF
TGTGCCAGCATCAGACGGACTTACACTGAAGCTTTCTTT
>.|TRBV6-1|TRBJ2-7|.
CASSVGHRLGEQYF
TGTGCCAGCAGTGTTGGACACCGGCTGGGCGAGCAGTACTTC
>.|TRBV5-1|TRBJ2-5|.
CASSHPDLGKETQYF
TGCGCCAGCAGCCACCCAGACCTCGGGAAAGAGACCCAGTACTTC
>.|TRBV7-8|TRBJ2-1|TRBD2
CASSPLSAGDGHEQFF
TGTGCCAGCAGCCCCCTGTCGGCGGGAGATGGGCATGAGCAGTTCTTC
>.|TRBV11-3|TRBJ1-1|.
CASSREATQGTEAFF
TGTGCCAGCAGCCGAGAAGCTACCCAGGGGACTGAAGCTTTCTTT
>once|TRBV6-6|TRBJ2-7|TRBD1
CATQGTVYEQYF
TGTGCCACCCAAGGGACAGTCTACGAGCAGTACTTC
>.|TRBV27|TRBJ2-5|TRBD2
CASRPFGGGYQETQYF
TGTGCCAGTCGCCCCTTTGGCGGGGGATACCAAGAGACCCAGTACTTC
>once|TRBV5-1|TRBJ1-1|TRBD1
CASCGGGGNTEAFF
TGCGCCAGCTGTGGAGGGGGCGGGAACACTGAAGCTTTCTTT
>.|TRBV19|TRBJ2-3|TRBD1
CASSIEVPTGSQDTQYF
TGTGCCAGTAGTATAGAAGTTCCGACAGGGTCGCAGGATACGCAGTATTTT
>.|TRBV6-6|TRBJ1-1|TRBD1
CASRQTGLNTEAFF
TGTGCCAGCAGACAGACAGGGCTGAACACTGAAGCTTTCTTT
>.|TRBV7-8|TRBJ2-1|.
CASSPPTKLDEQFF
TGTGCCAGCAGCCCCCCAACTAAGCTGGATGAGCAGTTCTTC
>.|TRBV4-1|TRBJ2-1|TRBD2
CASSQDLPSGSLRGMYEQFF
TGCGCCAGCAGCCAAGATCTCCCTAGCGGGAGTTTACGGGGTATGTATGAGCAGTTCTTC
>.|TRBV2|TRBJ2-7|TRBD2
CASSEETSGSRYEQYF
TGTGCCAGCAGTGAGGAAACTAGCGGGAGCCGATACGAGCAGTACTTC
>.|TRBV6-5|TRBJ1-1|.
CASSYRSGDTEAFF
TGTGCCAGCAGTTATCGGAGTGGTGATACTGAAGCTTTCTTT
>.|TRBV5-1|TRBJ2-7|TRBD2
CASSGRTSGGLYEQYF
TGCGCCAGCAGCGGGAGGACTAGCGGGGGGCTCTACGAGCAGTACTTC